The subject of this entry is one T cell receptor beta chain. The data were obtained in a study of blood T cell repertoires in COVID-19. Study-level background: In each case, the material was cDNA or gDNA derived from T cells, B-cell-depleted T cells, or PBMCs.

Some clones are missing from TCRdb's copy, which holds only in-frame ones; the method was immunoSEQ multiplex PCR. The sample contains 200,000 to 250,000 clones, roughly 90% of which appear only once. V gave up 0 bases and J gave up 1 base, with 15 bases separating them. The CDR3 totals 16 residues. Germline-derived CDR1 and CDR2 are SQVTM and ANQGSEA. This TCR was recovered from a man between 60 and 75 years old who had recovered from COVID-19. The chain recombines TRBV29-1 with TRBJ2-5, with D perhaps matching TRBD1 (6 bases). The sample was peripheral blood. The CDR3 region has the DNA TGCAGCGTTGAAGATCCCACAGGGCCTTCCCAAGAGACCCAGTACTTC. Translation: CSVEDPTGPSQETQYF.